This T cell receptor (beta chain) was observed in a study of shared clonotypes between healthy human individuals. For this clone: Its antigen is not known.

Study-level findings and limits: Generally, estimated richness proved larger in naive subsets than it did in memory subsets. With a handful of donors compared, around 4.7% of naive CD4 clonotypes were shared.

Donors were Caucasian adults residing in Nashville, Tennessee, USA. The CDR3 contains 18 residues. Germline trimming cut 0 bases from V and 5 bases from J; bases unmatched to any gene: 14. Per the germline V gene, CDR1 is LNHDA and CDR2 is SQIVND (reference sequence). The deep-level immunoSEQ assay was used. Some clones are missing from TCRdb's copy, which holds only in-frame ones; the method was immunoSEQ multiplex PCR. The sample has more than 1,200,000 clones; approximately 98.5% are singletons. This clonotype was sampled from a man between 25 and 39 years old in good health. The chain recombines TRBV19 with TRBJ2-3, with 7 bases that match TRBD1. Sequencing was done on a sample of naive CD4+ T cells sorted from blood. Regarding subset: CD45RA+ positively selected. The CDR3 DNA reads as TGTGCCAGTAGTATAGATACCCCCACAGGGGAACAGGAAGATACGCAGTATTTT. Protein sequence: CASSIDTPTGEQEDTQYF.